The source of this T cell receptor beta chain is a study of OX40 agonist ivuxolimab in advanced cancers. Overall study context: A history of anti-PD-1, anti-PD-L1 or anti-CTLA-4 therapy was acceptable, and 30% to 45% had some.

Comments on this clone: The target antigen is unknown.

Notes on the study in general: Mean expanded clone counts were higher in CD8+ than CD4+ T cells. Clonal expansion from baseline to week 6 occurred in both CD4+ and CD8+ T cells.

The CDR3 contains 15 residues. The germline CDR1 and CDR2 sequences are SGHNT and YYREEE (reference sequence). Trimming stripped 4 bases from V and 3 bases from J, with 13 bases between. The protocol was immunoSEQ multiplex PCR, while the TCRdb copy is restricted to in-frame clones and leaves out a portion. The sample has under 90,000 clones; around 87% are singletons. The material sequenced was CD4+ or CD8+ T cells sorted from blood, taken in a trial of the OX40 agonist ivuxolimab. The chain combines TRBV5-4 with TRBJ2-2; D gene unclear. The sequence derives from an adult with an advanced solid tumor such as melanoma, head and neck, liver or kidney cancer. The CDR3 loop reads CASSKISRDTGELFF. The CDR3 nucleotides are TGTGCCAGCAGCAAGATCTCTAGGGACACCGGGGAGCTGTTTTTT.